This T cell receptor (beta chain) was captured in a study of human T cells and chemical hapten exposure. In the case of this clonotype: The antigen is unknown.

The ends were cut back, 6 bases at V and 1 base at J, with 24 bases in the middle. This CDR3 spans 17 amino acids. Germline V gives CDR1 DFQATT, CDR2 SNEGSKA (reference sequence). In TCRdb, the RACE reads were re-called with MiXCR into one record per CDR3 protein. The sample yields about 71,000 distinct CDR3 sequences, approximately 9.8% seen once. Study conclusions and caveats: Higher patch test scores went with higher counts of PT1 expanded TCRs.

Time point indicated: patch test 1, 2 weeks after DPC sensitization. Treatment reported: therapeutic diphenylcyclopropenone sensitization with weekly scalp DPC. The chain uses TRBV20-1 and TRBJ1-2; weak D call: TRBD1 (6 bases). Sequences were derived from whole blood, sampled in connection with sensitization to the hapten diphenylcyclopropenone (DPC). This TCR came from a woman aged 40 to 50 with alopecia areata. Some clones in this sample may be carry-over from other donors' samples. The CDR3 loop reads CSAIQTSSRGRNYGYTF. CDR3 DNA sequence: TGCAGTGCCATTCAAACCAGCAGCAGGGGCCGTAACTATGGCTACACCTTC.